The 29 T cell receptor beta chains presented below share a single source sample, sequenced in a study of post-analysis software for immune sequencing data. Study-level results: Five TRBV segments, TRBV5-6, TRBV5-1 and TRBV20-1 among them, were found more frequent in patients than controls.

Libraries were made from TCR beta cDNA, and they carried unique molecular identifiers. TCRdb re-called the PCR reads through MiXCR, storing one row per CDR3 protein. The sample consists of around 500,000 distinct CDR3 sequences, around a third of them appearing once. These receptors lack a known antigen. The sample was blood. These receptors were taken from a girl aged 2 to 17 with multiple sclerosis.

V gene TRBV5-8 combines with J gene TRBJ2-1; 10 positions match TRBD1. This CDR3 spans 16 amino acids. Germline CDR1 SGHTS, CDR2 YDEGEE. The V segment lost 1 base and the J segment 8 bases; nucleotides outside the gene matches: 9. CDR3 in DNA: TGTGCCAGCAGCTTGTTGCGGGACAGGGGTAGATATGAGCAGTTCTTC. Protein sequence: CASSLLRDRGRYEQFF.

The chain employs TRBV9 and TRBJ2-3, with 7 nucleotides matching TRBD1. The junction had 2 bases not matched to a gene; V was cut back by 5 bases and J by 2 bases. Per germline, CDR1 SGDLS and CDR2 YYNGEE. The CDR3 contains 13 residues. The CDR3 region has the DNA TGTGCCAGCAGTGGGACAGACACAGATACGCAGTATTTT. This sequence encodes CASSGTDTDTQYF.

This clonotype has a handful of counts. The chain recombines TRBV11-3 with TRBJ2-5, with D perhaps assigned TRBD1 or TRBD2 (6 bases each). V was clipped by 1 base and J by 2 bases, with 17 bases between them. The CDR3 sequence is 17 residues long. The germline V gene has CDR1 SGHNT and CDR2 YENEEA. The CDR3 region is CASSLGTGGKGQETQYF. In nucleotides, the CDR3 is TGTGCCAGCAGCTTAGGTACCGGGGGCAAAGGGCAAGAGACCCAGTACTTC.

This clonotype was seen only a few times. This chain uses TRBV24-1 with TRBJ2-3; D may be TRBD1 (6 bases). The CDR3 has 13 amino acids. V gave up 4 bases and J gave up 7 bases, with 11 bases separating them. Germline V gene sequence: CDR1 KGHDR, CDR2 SFDVKD. In nucleotides, the CDR3 is TGTGCCACCAGTGAGGGGACACCCAATACGCAGTATTTT. It codes for CATSEGTPNTQYF.

This clonotype occurred a few times. V usage is TRBV10-1 and J usage is TRBJ2-7, with 7 nucleotides matching TRBD1. This CDR3 has 15 amino acids. Losses at the gene ends were 2 bases for V and 3 bases for J; bases not matched to a gene: 7. Germline values: CDR1 WNHNN, CDR2 SYGVQD (reference sequence). CDR3 nucleotides: TGCGCCAGCAGTGAGGCCGGGACAGAGTTCTACGAGCAGTACTTC. Translated: CASSEAGTEFYEQYF.

The J gene is TRBJ1-5, the V gene TRBV5-1; D may be TRBD1 (6 bases). Germline assignment: CDR1 SGHRS and CDR2 YFSETQ. The ends were cut back, 2 bases at V and 1 base at J, with 16 bases in the middle. The CDR3 is 17 residues long. CDR3 sequence: CASSLGGFEGSNQPQHF. CDR3 nucleotide sequence: TGCGCCAGCAGCTTAGGGGGGTTTGAGGGCAGCAATCAGCCCCAGCATTTT.

The genes are TRBV5-1 and TRBJ2-5, with 8 bases that match TRBD1. The V gene's germline CDR1 is SGHRS and CDR2 YFSETQ. After removal of 4 bases from V and 2 bases from J, the junction contained 7 bases not matched to a gene. The CDR3 is 15 residues long. The CDR3 reads CASSGGQGSQETQYF. The CDR3 nucleotides read TGCGCCAGCAGCGGAGGACAGGGCTCGCAAGAGACCCAGTACTTC.

The rearrangement joins TRBV18 to TRBJ2-3; 7 bases map to TRBD1. Germline V CDR1 and CDR2: KGHSH, LQKENI. The V gene end was trimmed by 4 bases and the J gene end by 0 bases; junction bases not matched to a gene: 4. This CDR3 comprises 15 residues. CDR3 DNA sequence: TGTGCCAGCTCACTACGGACAGGTAGCACAGATACGCAGTATTTT. Protein: CASSLRTGSTDTQYF.

The chain uses TRBV29-1 and TRBJ2-1, with D maybe TRBD2 (5 bases). Germline V gene data show CDR1 as SQVTM and CDR2 as ANQGSEA. This CDR3 is 14 amino acids long. V was cut by 4 bases and J by 5 bases, with 15 bases left in between. The CDR3 sequence: CSVGRAGQDNEQFF. Written as DNA, the CDR3 is TGCAGCGTTGGTAGGGCGGGTCAGGACAATGAGCAGTTCTTC.

This clonotype was detected a few times. This rearrangement joins TRBV5-1 to TRBJ2-7, with 11 positions matching TRBD2. Germline V gives CDR1 SGHRS, CDR2 YFSETQ. CDR3 length: 14 amino acids. Germline trimming cut 4 bases from V and 5 bases from J; bases unmatched to any gene: 5. As DNA, the CDR3 is TGCGCCAGCAGCCCTACGGGACTAGCGGACGAGCAGTACTTC. Translation gives CASSPTGLADEQYF.

This clonotype showed up just a few times. CDR3 sequence: CASSQTGFSYNSPLHF. In DNA form, the CDR3 reads TGCGCCAGCAGCCAAACGGGGTTTTCCTATAATTCACCCCTCCACTTT. The V gene is TRBV4-1, the J gene TRBJ1-6; D not resolved. Germline values: CDR1 MGHRA, CDR2 YSYEKL. This CDR3 contains 16 residues. Deletions cut 2 bases from V and 1 base from J, with 9 bases between.

The rearrangement uses TRBV4-2 and TRBJ2-5, with 9 bases aligning to TRBD2. The CDR3 has 17 residues. The germline CDR1 and CDR2 sequences are LGHNA and YNFKEQ. The trim removed 1 base at V and 0 bases at J, leaving 6 bases unmatched. The CDR3 protein is CASSQVSSGANQETQYF. CDR3 coding DNA: TGTGCCAGCAGCCAAGTCTCTAGCGGGGCCAACCAAGAGACCCAGTACTTC.

This rearrangement joins TRBV27 to TRBJ2-3, with a weak D call TRBD2 (7 bases). V was pared by 5 bases and J by 4 bases, with 16 bases between. Germline loops: CDR1 MNHEY, CDR2 SMNVEV (reference sequence). The length of the CDR3 is 15 residues. The chain's CDR3 is CASSPWGGPPDTQYF. CDR3 nucleotide sequence: TGTGCCAGCAGTCCATGGGGGGGGCCCCCAGATACGCAGTATTTT.

Here the CDR3 reads CASSHPPQSYEQYF. DNA of the CDR3: TGTGCCAGCAGCCACCCACCCCAATCATACGAGCAGTACTTC. V and J are TRBV14 and TRBJ2-4; D is unresolved. The DNA end favors TRBJ2-7, so the J call may be wrong. The CDR3 length is 14 residues. Looked up from germline, CDR1 is SGHDN and CDR2 is FVKESK.

The CDR3 region is CASSQGGETPGNTIYF. CDR3 bases: TGTGCCAGCAGCCAAGGAGGGGAAACACCTGGAAACACCATATATTTT. The V call is TRBV7-6, the J call TRBJ1-3; possible D gene TRBD1, 5 bases. Germline values: CDR1 SGHVS, CDR2 FNYEAQ. The CDR3 runs to 16 residues. Trimming removed 5 bases at V and 2 bases at J, with 16 bases between.

The chain has TRBV20-1 and TRBJ2-1; no definite D call. The CDR3 extends over 12 amino acids. Trimming took 3 bases from V and 8 from J, leaving 11 bases between them. CDR1 DFQATT and CDR2 SNEGSKA come from the germline V gene (reference sequence). The CDR3, as DNA: TGCAGTGCTAGGCTTGTATTCGATGAGCAGTTCTTC. Encoded protein: CSARLVFDEQFF.

Only a few counts were recorded for this clonotype. This chain connects TRBV7-9 to TRBJ1-2; maybe TRBD1 (6 bases). Germline V gene data show CDR1 as SEHNR and CDR2 as FQNEAQ (reference sequence). The CDR3 consists of 19 residues. V was cut by 1 base and J by 4 bases, with 25 bases left in between. The CDR3 region is CASSLGALITGPLIYGYTF. The DNA of the CDR3 is TGTGCCAGCAGCTTAGGAGCCCTTATCACAGGGCCCCTGATCTATGGCTACACCTTC.

This clonotype was seen just once. The chain employs TRBV5-1 and TRBJ2-2; D gene uncertain. The length of the CDR3 is 15 residues. CDR1 SGHRS and CDR2 YFSETQ come from the germline V gene. Trimming shortened V by 1 base and J by 3 bases, and 10 bases separated the two germline ends. CDR3 loop: CASSLTLGDTGELFF. The CDR3 nucleotides read TGCGCCAGCAGCTTGACCCTCGGCGACACCGGGGAGCTGTTTTTT.

This clonotype was seen a handful of times. V is TRBV7-9 and J is TRBJ2-1, with D possibly being TRBD1 (6 bases). V gave up 4 bases and J gave up 8 bases, with 15 bases separating them. The CDR3 is 14 amino acids. The germline V gene encodes CDR1 SEHNR and CDR2 FQNEAQ (reference sequence). In DNA form, the CDR3 reads TGTGCCAGCAGCTCACGGACAGAAACGCATGAGCAGTTCTTC. Translated: CASSSRTETHEQFF.

This clonotype has only a few counts. V and J are TRBV20-1 and TRBJ2-3; TRBD2 matches 8 bases. CDR1 is DFQATT, CDR2 SNEGSKA, per germline (reference sequence). This CDR3 comprises 14 residues. CDR3 loop: CSNRGGGITDTQYF. The CDR3, as DNA: TGCAGCAATAGGGGCGGGGGGATCACAGATACGCAGTATTTT.

The chain is built from TRBV12-3 or TRBV12-4 and TRBJ2-5, with a weak D call TRBD1 (6 bases). The CDR3 is 15 amino acids. V was pared by 5 bases and J by 5 bases, with 18 bases between. CDR3 protein: CASSLQGLPPETQYF. The CDR3 DNA sequence: TGTGCCAGCAGTCTACAGGGTCTTCCTCCCGAGACCCAGTACTTC.

V and J are TRBV5-6 and TRBJ2-5; 7 bases agree with TRBD2. Unmatched junction bases numbered 11, after V lost 2 bases and J lost 4 bases. CDR1 SGHDT and CDR2 YYEEEE come from the germline V gene. This CDR3 has 16 residues. The CDR3 coding sequence is TGTGCCAGCAGCTTTGGTAGCGGGCGTCTAAGAGAGACCCAGTACTTC. As protein: CASSFGSGRLRETQYF. The whole variable domain, filled in from reference TRBV5-6 and TRBJ2-5, reads DAGVTQSPTHLIKTRGQQVTLRCSPKSGHDTVSWYQQALGQGPQFIFQYYEEEERQRGNFPDRFSGHQFPNYSSELNVNALLLGDSALYLCASSFGSGRLRETQYFGPGTRLLVL.

CDR3 bases: TGCAGTGCCCACTCCTCTAGCGGGGGGGAAGAGACCCAGTACTTC. Translation: CSAHSSSGGEETQYF. The chain carries TRBV20-1 and TRBJ2-5, with 12 bases lining up with TRBD2. J was trimmed by 3 bases and V by 6 bases; bases with no gene match: 8. The CDR3 covers 15 residues. Germline V gene lookup returns CDR1 DFQATT and CDR2 SNEGSKA (reference sequence).

This clonotype has only one observation. The gene calls are TRBV12-3 or TRBV12-4 and TRBJ1-1, with D possibly matching TRBD1 (5 bases). This CDR3 region has 16 residues. V lost 4 bases and J lost 1, with 16 bases in between. For the CDR3, the DNA is TGTGCCAGCAGTTCCCTTACAGGATCAGCGAACACTGAAGCTTTCTTT. As protein: CASSSLTGSANTEAFF.

The chain joins TRBV7-9 to TRBJ1-1; maybe TRBD1 (5 bases). The CDR3 contains 9 residues. Per germline, CDR1 SEHNR and CDR2 FQNEAQ (reference sequence). The CDR3 sequence is CAAGSGAFF. CDR3 in DNA: TGTGCTGCAGGGAGTGGAGCTTTCTTT.

The V call is TRBV20-1, the J call TRBJ2-1; 12 bases align to TRBD2. From germline, CDR1 is DFQATT and CDR2 SNEGSKA (reference sequence). V lost 3 bases, J lost 6 bases, and 9 bases stayed unmatched. The CDR3 is made up of 16 amino acids. CDR3 DNA sequence: TGCAGTGCTAGCCCCCCTAGCGGGGGGGCCTTCAATGAGCAGTTCTTC. Protein: CSASPPSGGAFNEQFF.

The chain has TRBV6-6 and TRBJ2-4, with 9 bases that match TRBD2. This CDR3 is built from 16 residues. Germline-derived CDR1 and CDR2 are MNHNY and SVGAGI (reference sequence). V gave up 6 bases and J gave up 3 bases; unmatched junction bases: 9. In DNA, the CDR3 is TGTGCCAGCAGCCCTGCGGGGGGGCGAGTCAAAAACATTCAGTACTTC. Translating it yields CASSPAGGRVKNIQYF.

CDR3 sequence reads: CASSPGTGYTEAFF. The CDR3 nucleotides read TGTGCCAGCAGCCCCGGGACAGGGTACACTGAAGCTTTCTTT. This sequence joins TRBV14 and TRBJ1-1, with TRBD1 matching over 9 bases. Germline V CDR1 and CDR2: SGHDN, FVKESK. The CDR3 totals 14 residues. J was trimmed by 3 bases and V by 4 bases; bases with no gene match: 3.

This sequence joins TRBV11-2 and TRBJ2-3; D not certain. Germline values: CDR1 SGHAT, CDR2 FQNNGV. V lost 4 bases and J lost 7, with 18 bases in between. The CDR3 has 15 residues. The CDR3 DNA is TGTGCCAGCAGCTCGTCCGTGGGGTTTGGGAATACGCAGTATTTT. As protein: CASSSSVGFGNTQYF.